The rows below give T cell receptor beta chains drawn from one sample of a study of graft-versus-host responses after intestinal transplantation. Profiled with immunoSEQ multiplex PCR; TCRdb holds only in-frame clones, not every one. This sample carries about 9,500 clones, more than 75% of them seen once, and the ten largest clones take 9.9%. The sample was PBMCs, taken 242 days after intestinal transplant. Receptors originate from a human patient who received an intestinal transplant, so some T cells may come from the graft donor. CDR3s include the opening cysteine and the closing phenylalanine or tryptophan. A D gene is named only where the DNA matches it firmly. Clone size is not always given. Where it is, it says once, few, many or a class for expanded clones.

clone_size,j_call,d_call,v_call,cdr3_aa,cdr3_nt
.,TRBJ2-5,.,TRBV4-2,CASSHLWGEDETQYF,TGTGCCAGCAGCCACCTATGGGGGGAGGACGAGACCCAGTACTTC
.,TRBJ1-1,.,TRBV7-9,CASSHSGGRNTEAFF,TGTGCCAGCAGCCACAGCGGGGGGAGGAACACTGAAGCTTTCTTT
.,TRBJ1-5,TRBD1,TRBV7-2,CASSEGTGRNQPQHF,TGTGCCAGCAGCGAAGGGACAGGGAGAAACCAGCCCCAGCATTTT
.,TRBJ2-5,.,TRBV11-2,CASSLDSPGGETQYF,TGTGCCAGCAGCTTAGATTCACCCGGCGGAGAGACCCAGTACTTC
.,TRBJ2-1,TRBD2,TRBV11-2,CASSSLAGGPDNEQFF,TGTGCCAGCAGTTCCTTAGCGGGAGGGCCGGACAATGAGCAGTTCTTC
.,TRBJ2-7,.,TRBV30,CAWSEGDDYEQYF,TGTGCCTGGAGTGAGGGAGATGACTACGAGCAGTACTTC
.,TRBJ2-7,TRBD2,TRBV4-2,CASSQISGISYEQYF,TGTGCCAGCAGCCAAATAAGCGGGATCTCCTACGAGCAGTACTTC
.,TRBJ1-2,.,TRBV9,CASSPNTGPRGYTF,TGTGCCAGCAGCCCTAACACCGGGCCCCGGGGCTACACCTTC
.,TRBJ1-2,TRBD1,TRBV15,CATSRGQGEGGYTF,TGTGCCACCAGCAGAGGACAGGGGGAGGGCGGCTACACCTTC
.,TRBJ1-3,.,TRBV2,CAAGVGNTIYF,TGTGCCGCTGGGGTCGGAAACACCATATATTTT
.,TRBJ1-4,.,TRBV28,CASSLAEKLFF,TGTGCCAGCAGTTTAGCTGAAAAACTGTTTTTT
.,TRBJ1-1,.,TRBV29-1,CSVPWTAQNTEAFF,TGCAGCGTTCCCTGGACAGCCCAGAACACTGAAGCTTTCTTT
.,TRBJ2-2,.,TRBV28,CASSSVTPPGELFF,TGTGCCAGCAGTTCCGTCACTCCCCCCGGGGAGCTGTTTTTT
.,TRBJ1-4,.,TRBV11-1,CASSLGGDGEKLFF,TGTGCCAGCAGCTTAGGAGGGGATGGGGAAAAACTGTTTTTT
once,TRBJ2-1,.,TRBV6-1,CASRGSGTDYNEQFF,TGTGCCAGCAGGGGGAGTGGGACCGACTACAATGAGCAGTTCTTC